The T cell receptor (beta chain) under discussion was sequenced for a study of blood T cell repertoires in COVID-19. Study at large: Samples taken during acute and convalescent COVID-19 were collected in the United States, Italy and Spain.

Authors' data handling: Using reference gene primer amplification, nucleated cell counts were estimated. Some clones are missing from TCRdb's copy, which holds only in-frame ones; the method was immunoSEQ multiplex PCR. V and J calls and clone size are copied from that table; D and trimming were computed from the DNA. This sample has fewer than 600,000 clones, with about 91% found just once. CDR3 length: 14 amino acids. Germline V gene lookup returns CDR1 SGDLS and CDR2 YYNGEE. V shed 0 bases, J shed 4 bases, and the junction held 2 bases outside the gene matches. The sequencing input was peripheral blood. The sequence derives from a man aged 18 to 29 with COVID-19, enrolled during active disease. The rearrangement links TRBV9 to TRBJ2-7; 9 bases match TRBD1. The CDR3 nucleotides read TGTGCCAGCAGCGTAGACGGGACAGGGTACGAGCAGTACTTC. It is translated as CASSVDGTGYEQYF. The full variable domain, its missing parts supplied by reference TRBV9 and TRBJ2-7, is DSGVTQTPKHLITATGQRVTLRCSPRSGDLSVYWYQQSLDQGLQFLIQYYNGEERAKGNILERFSAQQFPDLHSELNLSSLELGDSALYFCASSVDGTGYEQYFGPGTRLTVT.